This T cell receptor (beta chain) was documented in a study of vaccination and CD4 T cells after COVID-19. Study at large: SARS-CoV-2 had been detected by nasal swab PCR in convalescent patients; roughly 10 were mild, one severe. Sampling after COVID took place at a median of about 98 days (range 35 to 161) following diagnosis.

In germline, CDR1 is LNHDA, CDR2 SQIVND (reference sequence). The V end was cut by 10 bases, the J end by 2 bases, with 18 bases between. This CDR3 spans 14 amino acids. With regard to this clonotype: What it recognizes is unknown.

Researchers used the Oncomine TCR Beta short-read assay to sequence DNA from cultured CD4+ T cells. From cultured CD4+ T cells, genomic DNA was extracted. Each CDR3 protein gets one entry after TCRdb re-called the PCR reads with MiXCR. The data contain some 14,000 distinct CDR3 sequences, roughly a third of them singletons. Sample treatment: approximately nine-day PBMC culture with coronavirus spike peptide pools or control peptides (ViraFEST assay). The chain links TRBV19 to TRBJ2-7, with TRBD1 as a possible D gene (6 bases). The sequence came from a human donor with COVID-19. Sample: cultured CD4+ T cells from blood. The CDR3 region is CATKQQGAAYEQYF. In nucleotides, the CDR3 is TGTGCCACCAAGCAACAGGGTGCTGCCTACGAGCAGTACTTC.